The subject of this entry is one T cell receptor (beta chain). The data originate from a study of T cells after yellow fever vaccination. UMIs and a universal primer site were added when TCR cDNA was made by 5'RACE template switching. TCRdb itself ran the 5' RACE reads through MiXCR, one entry per CDR3 protein. The table has about 53,000 distinct CDR3 sequences, around 5.4% seen once; the top ten hold roughly 31%. The length of the CDR3 is 16 residues. The ends lost 6 bases at V and 0 bases at J; junction bases unmatched: 7. This clonotype was sampled from a man younger than 35 who received the YFV17D yellow fever vaccine. Sequencing was performed on PBMCs, either bulk or a sorted T-cell subset (CD4+, CD8+, memory, or dextramer-sorted; not recorded which), taken on the day of the yellow fever booster vaccination. The V call is TRBV12-3 or TRBV12-4, the J call TRBJ2-1; 8 bases map to TRBD2. CDR3 nucleotides: TGTGCCAGCAGCTCAGGGCGGGGGGACTCCTACAATGAGCAGTTCTTC. Protein product: CASSSGRGDSYNEQFF.